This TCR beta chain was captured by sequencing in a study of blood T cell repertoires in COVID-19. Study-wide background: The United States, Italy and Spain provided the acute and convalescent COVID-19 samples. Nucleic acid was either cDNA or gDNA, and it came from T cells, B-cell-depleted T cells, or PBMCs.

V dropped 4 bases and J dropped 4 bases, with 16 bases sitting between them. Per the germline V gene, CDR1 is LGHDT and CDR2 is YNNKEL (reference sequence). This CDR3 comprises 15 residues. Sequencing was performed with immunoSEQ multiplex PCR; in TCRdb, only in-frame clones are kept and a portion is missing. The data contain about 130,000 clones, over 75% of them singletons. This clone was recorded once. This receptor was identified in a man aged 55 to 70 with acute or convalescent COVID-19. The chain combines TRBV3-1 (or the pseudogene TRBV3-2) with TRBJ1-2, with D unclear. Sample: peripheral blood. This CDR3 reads CASSPEGRFGYGYTF. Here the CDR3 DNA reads TGTGCCAGCAGCCCGGAAGGCAGGTTTGGCTATGGCTACACCTTC.